One and the same sample provided the 30 T cell receptor beta chains below, sequenced in a study of identical twins. TCRdb reprocessed the 5' RACE reads via MiXCR and lists one record per CDR3 protein. This table has roughly 690,000 distinct CDR3 sequences, approximately 22% appearing once. The data also belong to a second study, concerning T cells expressing NK-cell markers.

Sequencing was done on a sample of PBMCs. The source of these receptors is a woman younger than 35 in good health.

This clonotype has only a few counts. The J gene is TRBJ1-6, the V gene TRBV6-5; perhaps TRBD1 as D (5 bases). V lost 2 bases and J 7 bases, leaving 21 bases between the germline ends. The CDR3 is 18 amino acids. Germline V gene data show CDR1 as MNHEY and CDR2 as SVGAGI. The CDR3 DNA is TGTGCCAGCAGTTACCCAACCGGGGGGGGAATAGGGAATTCACCCCTCCACTTT. It codes for CASSYPTGGGIGNSPLHF.

This clonotype came up a few times. This chain links TRBV12-3 or TRBV12-4 with TRBJ2-3; 9 bases fit TRBD2. The CDR3 sequence is 16 residues long. Trimming took 4 bases from V and 4 from J; bases not matched to a gene: 9. This chain's CDR3 is CASSSGGGAFADTQYF. DNA of the CDR3: TGTGCCAGCAGTTCGGGCGGGGGGGCATTCGCAGATACGCAGTATTTT.

This clonotype was detected once. V gene TRBV9 combines with J gene TRBJ2-1; the match to TRBD2 covers 12 bases. The CDR3 has 15 amino acids. Per the germline V gene, CDR1 is SGDLS and CDR2 is YYNGEE. With 4 bases clipped from V and 7 bases from J, the junction kept 6 bases outside the gene matches. DNA of the CDR3: TGTGCCAGCAGCCCGCGACTAGCGGGAGCGAATGAGCAGTTCTTC. Protein sequence: CASSPRLAGANEQFF. The full variable domain, its missing parts supplied by reference TRBV9 and TRBJ2-1, is DSGVTQTPKHLITATGQRVTLRCSPRSGDLSVYWYQQSLDQGLQFLIQYYNGEERAKGNILERFSAQQFPDLHSELNLSSLELGDSALYFCASSPRLAGANEQFFGPGTRLTVL.

This clonotype was observed at least ten times. The J gene is TRBJ2-1, the V gene TRBV12-3 or TRBV12-4; perhaps TRBD2 as D (5 bases). The V end lost 6 bases, the J end lost 6 bases, and 12 bases lay between the germline ends. The length of the CDR3 is 13 residues. This CDR3 is CASSRRTGNEQFF. Here the CDR3 DNA reads TGTGCCAGCAGCAGGAGGACCGGCAATGAGCAGTTCTTC.

This clonotype has a handful of counts. This rearrangement joins TRBV20-1 to TRBJ2-4, with D unresolved. Germline loops: CDR1 DFQATT, CDR2 SNEGSKA (reference sequence). The CDR3 totals 14 residues. V gave up 0 bases and J gave up 0 bases, with 6 bases separating them. CDR3 sequence: CSAREVIAKNIQYF. CDR3 bases: TGCAGTGCTAGAGAGGTTATAGCCAAAAACATTCAGTACTTC.

This clonotype was picked up a small number of times. The rearrangement links TRBV20-1 to TRBJ2-3; 7 bases line up with TRBD2. Trimming removed 3 bases from V and 2 bases from J; junction bases left unmatched: 5. This CDR3 has 14 amino acids. Germline CDR1 and CDR2: DFQATT and SNEGSKA (reference sequence). The CDR3 DNA follows: TGCAGTGCTAGGCCCGAGCGGGACACAGATACGCAGTATTTT. Its translation is CSARPERDTDTQYF.

The chain joins TRBV20-1 to TRBJ2-2, with TRBD2 matching 11 bases. The CDR3 extends over 15 amino acids. J was trimmed by 7 bases and V by 3 bases; bases with no gene match: 7. CDR1 DFQATT and CDR2 SNEGSKA come from the germline V gene (reference sequence). The chain's CDR3 is CSASSLAGGGGELFF. The CDR3 DNA follows: TGCAGTGCTAGTAGTCTAGCGGGAGGAGGCGGGGAGCTGTTTTTT.

At least ten counts were recorded for this clonotype. The chain combines TRBV20-1 with TRBJ2-7, with no clear D. Germline loops: CDR1 DFQATT, CDR2 SNEGSKA (reference sequence). The CDR3 loop spans 14 amino acids. Trimming left V 7 bases short and J 0 bases short, with 16 bases between. The CDR3 bases are TGCAGTGTAACGGGCCCATCCACCTCCTACGAGCAGTACTTC. Translating gives CSVTGPSTSYEQYF.

The genes are TRBV7-9 and TRBJ2-1, with D maybe TRBD1 (6 bases). CDR1 SEHNR and CDR2 FQNEAQ come from the germline V gene (reference sequence). This CDR3 region has 16 residues. V was pared by 2 bases and J by 2 bases, with 13 bases between. Here the CDR3 DNA reads TGTGCCAGCAGCTTACCCAGGGGAAGAACCTACAATGAGCAGTTCTTC. It is translated as CASSLPRGRTYNEQFF.

Many counts were recorded for this clonotype. Sequence at one end of the junction differs from germline and may be a read error. CDR3 in DNA: TGCGCCAGCAGCCTTACAGGGGGCGAGCAGTACTTC. The encoded protein is CASSLTGGEQYF. V usage is TRBV7-9 and J usage is TRBJ2-7; 8 nucleotides align to TRBD1. CDR3 length: 12 residues. The germline V gene has CDR1 SEHNR and CDR2 FQNEAQ (reference sequence). Drawing the rest from reference TRBV7-9 and TRBJ2-7, the complete variable domain is DTGVSQNPRHKITKRGQNVTFRCDPISEHNRLYWYRQTLGQGPEFLTYFQNEAQLEKSRLLSDRFSAERPKGSFSTLEIQRTEQGDSAMYLCASSLTGGEQYFGPGTRLTVT.

At least ten counts were recorded for this clonotype. The chain carries TRBV29-1 and TRBJ2-5; D may be TRBD1 or TRBD2 (5 bases each). With 2 bases removed from V and 7 bases from J, the gap between germline ends came to 14 bases. This CDR3 has 13 amino acids. CDR1 SQVTM and CDR2 ANQGSEA come from the germline V gene. The DNA for the CDR3 is TGCAGCGTTGAACTTAGCGTGAGGGGGACCCAGTACTTC. Protein sequence: CSVELSVRGTQYF.

This clonotype was observed a few times. This rearrangement joins TRBV6-5 to TRBJ2-3; 10 bases agree with TRBD2. The ends lost 0 bases at V and 6 bases at J; junction bases unmatched: 3. The CDR3 consists of 15 residues. Looked up from germline, CDR1 is MNHEY and CDR2 is SVGAGI. The CDR3 sequence is CASSYSTSGEDTQYF. CDR3 nucleotide sequence: TGTGCCAGCAGTTACTCTACTAGCGGGGAGGATACGCAGTATTTT.

In its sample, this clonotype was seen a few times. The chain links TRBV18 to TRBJ1-2; a weak D match, TRBD1 (5 bases). CDR1 is KGHSH, CDR2 LQKENI, per germline. V was shortened by 3 bases and J by 8 bases, with 10 bases between the two germline ends. The CDR3 has 12 residues. CDR3 DNA sequence: TGTGCCAGCTCACCGGACAATCGGGGCTACACCTTC. Translated, it gives CASSPDNRGYTF.

In nucleotides, the CDR3 is TGCAGTGCCGACGGTTGGGGACGGCTGCTAGCCAAAAACATTCAGTACTTC. This translates into CSADGWGRLLAKNIQYF. The chain links TRBV20-1 to TRBJ2-4; D is possibly TRBD1 or TRBD2 (5 bases each). From germline, CDR1 is DFQATT and CDR2 SNEGSKA (reference sequence). This CDR3 has 17 residues. The V gene lost 6 bases and the J gene lost 0 bases, with 21 bases spanning the gap.

This chain joins TRBV29-1 and TRBJ2-1; D gene ambiguous. Trimming removed 8 bases from V and 6 bases from J, with 11 bases in between. The CDR3 covers 11 residues. Germline V CDR1 and CDR2: SQVTM, ANQGSEA. CDR3 protein: CSSSSSNEQFF. In DNA, the CDR3 is TGCAGCTCCTCTAGTTCCAATGAGCAGTTCTTC.

The chain carries TRBV6-5 and TRBJ2-6, with no clear D. Germline assignment: CDR1 MNHEY and CDR2 SVGAGI. V lost 0 bases to trimming and J lost 4 bases, with 7 bases between them. This CDR3 is built from 15 residues. DNA of the CDR3: TGTGCCAGCAGTTACTCCCTAGGCGGGGCCAACGTCCTGACTTTC. Residues: CASSYSLGGANVLTF.

The rearrangement uses TRBV9 and TRBJ1-2, with 11 bases lining up with TRBD1. Germline assignment: CDR1 SGDLS and CDR2 YYNGEE. The junction had 3 bases not matched to a gene; V was cut back by 4 bases and J by 7 bases. This CDR3 is built from 13 residues. In DNA form, the CDR3 reads TGTGCCAGCAGCCATGGGACAGGGGGTGGCTACACCTTC. Protein product: CASSHGTGGGYTF.

The chain recombines TRBV3-1 with TRBJ2-2; D might be TRBD1 (5 bases). Germline lookup yields CDR1 LGHDT and CDR2 YNNKEL (reference sequence). The CDR3 spans 16 residues. Trimming took off 3 bases at V and 0 bases at J, with 11 bases between the two ends. The DNA of the CDR3 is TGTGCCAGCAGCCATGACAGAGTCACGAACACCGGGGAGCTGTTTTTT. It encodes CASSHDRVTNTGELFF. Looking up the rest from reference TRBV3-1 and TRBJ2-2 gives the full variable domain: DTAVSQTPKYLVTQMGNDKSIKCEQNLGHDTMYWYKQDSKKFLKIMFSYNNKELIINETVPNRFSPKSPDKAHLNLHINSLELGDSAVYFCASSHDRVTNTGELFFGEGSRLTVL.

This clonotype was observed a few times. This chain joins TRBV9 and TRBJ1-6; no definite D call. CDR1 is SGDLS and CDR2 is YYNGEE in the germline V gene. The V gene lost 0 bases and the J gene lost 7 bases, with 8 bases spanning the gap. CDR3 size: 14 residues. The CDR3 sequence: CASSVAGRNSPLHF. The CDR3 DNA reads as TGTGCCAGCAGCGTAGCGGGAAGAAATTCACCCCTCCACTTT.

This clonotype was seen more than once but under ten times. The V and J genes are TRBV12-3 or TRBV12-4 and TRBJ2-3; 10 bases are shared with TRBD2. The CDR3 is made up of 15 amino acids. Unmatched junction bases numbered 5, after V lost 6 bases and J lost 2 bases. Here the CDR3 reads CASRETSGYTDTQYF. The CDR3 region has the DNA TGTGCCAGCAGAGAGACTAGCGGGTACACAGATACGCAGTATTTT.

This chain links TRBV7-9 with TRBJ2-7; 9 positions match TRBD1. Germline V CDR1 and CDR2: SEHNR, FQNEAQ (reference sequence). V was pared by 2 bases and J by 7 bases, with 9 bases of the junction left unmatched. The CDR3 sequence is 15 residues long. The CDR3 loop reads CASSLPQTGGLEQYF. CDR3 DNA: TGTGCCAGCAGCTTACCCCAGACAGGGGGACTAGAGCAGTACTTC.

V and J are TRBV7-3 and TRBJ2-7, with D perhaps matching TRBD1 (6 bases). This CDR3 is 15 amino acids long. Trimming shortened V by 5 bases and J by 0 bases, and 14 bases separated the two germline ends. Germline-derived CDR1 and CDR2 are SGHTA and FQGTGA. The CDR3 DNA reads as TGTGCCAGCAGCCAGGGCAGGGGAAGCTCCTACGAGCAGTACTTC. This gives the protein CASSQGRGSSYEQYF.

This rearrangement joins TRBV20-1 to TRBJ2-3; weak D call: TRBD2 (6 bases). Trimming left V 5 bases short and J 2 bases short, with 20 bases between. This CDR3 has 16 amino acids. Germline V lookup: CDR1 DFQATT, CDR2 SNEGSKA (reference sequence). DNA for the CDR3: TGCAGTGCTTTACCAAGAAGCGGGCTTTTCACAGATACGCAGTATTTT. As protein: CSALPRSGLFTDTQYF.

The chain recombines TRBV20-1 with TRBJ1-5; 7 bases agree with TRBD1. This CDR3 spans 14 amino acids. Trimming removed 4 bases from V and 2 bases from J; junction bases left unmatched: 5. Looked up from germline, CDR1 is DFQATT and CDR2 is SNEGSKA (reference sequence). CDR3: CSATETGRNQPQHF. The CDR3 DNA follows: TGCAGTGCTACGGAGACAGGGCGCAATCAGCCCCAGCATTTT.

This clonotype has more than one count but fewer than ten. The chain couples TRBV6-2 or TRBV6-3 to TRBJ2-5, with 8 bases identical to TRBD2. The V and J ends lost 0 bases and 4 bases, in that order; junction bases with no gene match: 7. The CDR3 loop spans 16 amino acids. Germline assignment: CDR1 MNHEY and CDR2 SVGEGT. The CDR3 coding sequence is TGTGCCAGCAGTTACTCGACTAGCGACTTTACAGAGACCCAGTACTTC. It yields the protein CASSYSTSDFTETQYF.

Many counts were recorded for this clonotype. The chain links TRBV9 to TRBJ2-1; no reliable D call. The CDR3 runs 14 residues. V gave up 0 bases and J gave up 4 bases, with 8 bases separating them. CDR1 is SGDLS and CDR2 is YYNGEE in the germline V gene. The CDR3 loop is CASSVGGTYNEQFF. The CDR3 DNA follows: TGTGCCAGCAGCGTAGGTGGTACTTACAATGAGCAGTTCTTC.

The chain carries TRBV10-3 and TRBJ2-1; 9 bases are shared with TRBD2. Trimming at V came to 0 bases and at J to 0 bases, leaving 3 bases not matched to a gene. The CDR3 length is 17 residues. Germline CDR1 ENHRY, CDR2 SYGVKD. The chain's CDR3 is CAISESASGNSYNEQFF. CDR3 in DNA: TGTGCCATCAGTGAGTCCGCTAGCGGGAACTCCTACAATGAGCAGTTCTTC.

The rearrangement uses TRBV20-1 and TRBJ2-1; D is unclear. From germline, CDR1 is DFQATT and CDR2 SNEGSKA (reference sequence). V lost 0 bases, J lost 2 bases, and 5 bases lay in between. CDR3 length equals 13 residues. The CDR3 coding sequence is TGCAGTGCTAGAGATCCAACCTACAATGAGCAGTTCTTC. Translation: CSARDPTYNEQFF.

This clonotype was counted only a few times. J is TRBJ2-1 and V is TRBV20-1, with D unresolved. Germline V gene lookup returns CDR1 DFQATT and CDR2 SNEGSKA (reference sequence). V dropped 0 bases and J dropped 10 bases, with 16 bases sitting between them. The CDR3 loop spans 14 amino acids. The CDR3 spells CSARDRRGGQEQFF. The CDR3 nucleotides are TGCAGTGCTAGAGATCGCCGCGGCGGCCAGGAGCAGTTCTTC.

The rearrangement uses TRBV5-1 and TRBJ2-5; 8 bases fit TRBD2. With V trimmed by 2 bases and J by 2 bases, 5 bases remained unmatched. The CDR3 has 15 amino acids. Germline CDR1 is SGHRS and CDR2 is YFSETQ. The CDR3 DNA reads as TGCGCCAGCAGCTTTTTTAGCGGGGCACAAGAGACCCAGTACTTC. Translating gives CASSFFSGAQETQYF.